What follows describes a single T cell receptor (beta chain). No antigen is known for it. The CDR3 is made up of 15 amino acids. V shed 7 bases and J shed 7 bases, with 18 bases lying between them. The V gene's germline CDR1 is SGDLS and CDR2 YYNGEE. This entry belongs to a study of T cell responses to AZD1222 COVID-19 vaccine. General observations from the study: Just a handful of AZD1222 recipients tested seropositive at baseline.

Repertoires were generated with immunoSEQ multiplex PCR, while TCRdb's copy carries only in-frame clones and drops some. This table has fewer than 200,000 clones, roughly 88% appearing once. Investigators merged groups given second doses at roughly 4 or roughly 12 weeks. The receptor's source is an adult who received the AZD1222 COVID-19 vaccine. This rearrangement joins TRBV9 to TRBJ1-6, with D maybe TRBD1 (5 bases). This material consisted of peripheral blood, taken 28 days after the second AZD1222 dose. CDR3 sequence reads: CASQKGQGRNSPLHF. The CDR3, as DNA: TGTGCCAGCCAGAAGGGTCAGGGCCGGAATTCACCCCTCCACTTT.